A selection of T cell receptor beta chains follows, all from one sample in a study of shared T cell receptors in the human thymus. TCRdb's table, derived via immunoSEQ multiplex PCR, lists solely in-frame clones and lacks some. The sample consists of hundreds of thousands of clones, roughly 90% of them appearing once. This sample was shared with a second study, whose subject was human thymus T cells.

The sample taken for sequencing was thymocytes. The source is a boy in the first two years of life with a congenital heart defect. The CDR3 runs from the conserved cysteine through the conserved F or W. Fields, in order: D gene, clone size, V gene, J gene, CDR3 DNA, CDR3 protein. D genes are given only for firm matches. Rows may omit the clone size; those that give it use once, few, many or a size class.

TRBD2,NA,TRBV6-1,TRBJ2-1,TGTGCCAGCAGTGAAGAGGGGCGGGAGGCCTACAATGAGCAGTTCTTC,CASSEEGREAYNEQFF
TRBD1,NA,TRBV11-3,TRBJ1-3,TGTGCCAGCAGCTTAACGCCGACAGGGTCTGGAAACACCATATATTTT,CASSLTPTGSGNTIYF
NA,NA,TRBV11-1,TRBJ1-2,TGTGCCAGCAGCCCCACCGGGGGACGGGCGGGCTACACCTTC,CASSPTGGRAGYTF
NA,NA,TRBV5-4,TRBJ1-1,TGTGCCAGCAGCTTGGGGGGCAGGGGTTTGAACACTGAAGCTTTCTTT,CASSLGGRGLNTEAFF
TRBD2,NA,TRBV27,TRBJ2-7,TGTGCCAGCAGTTTGCAAAGACAGCGGGGGCTGTACGAGCAGTACTTC,CASSLQRQRGLYEQYF
TRBD1,once,TRBV7-9,TRBJ1-3,TGTGCCAGCAGCCCGGACAGGGCCAGTGGAAACACCATATATTTT,CASSPDRASGNTIYF
NA,NA,TRBV5-8,TRBJ2-3,TGTGCCAGCAGCCCCCCGGGGGAAGGCGCAGATACGCAGTATTTT,CASSPPGEGADTQYF
TRBD1,NA,TRBV4-1,TRBJ2-2,TGCACCAGCAGCCAAGGCTTAACCGGGACAGGGGGCCTGGGCACCGGGGAGCTGTTTTTT,CTSSQGLTGTGGLGTGELFF
TRBD1,NA,TRBV7-2,TRBJ1-1,TGTGCCAGCAGCCTCAGACAGGGAACTGAAGCTTTCTTT,CASSLRQGTEAFF
NA,NA,TRBV4-2,TRBJ2-1,TGTGCCAGCAGCCGCAACACAGACGGGGAGGACTACTACCTCTCCTACAATGAGCAGTTCTTC,CASSRNTDGEDYYLSYNEQFF